Listed below are T cell receptor beta chains from one sample, sequenced in a study of cytomegalovirus exposure and HLA in healthy donors. The data were produced by immunoSEQ multiplex PCR, yet TCRdb's version contains in-frame clones alone and is incomplete. The table records approximately 260,000 clones, around 87% of them present only once. The sample taken for sequencing was PBMCs. These receptors all come from a woman in her 30s in good health and CMV-seropositive. Each CDR3 is given with its conserved first and last residue. Some rows have no size entry. The others give once, few or many, or a class for an expanded clone.

>-|TRBV7-2|TRBJ1-5
CASSSRSGNQPQHF
>-|TRBV30|TRBJ2-5
CAWSEAVLHQSTQYF
>few|TRBV11-3|TRBJ2-3
CASSTRLAGGIDTQYF
>-|TRBV9|TRBJ2-2
CASSFSSGTNTGELFF
>-|TRBV2|TRBJ2-7
CASSEEPLQTGTIYEQYF
>once|TRBV7-9|TRBJ2-1
CASSLSGDSSNEQFF
>-|TRBV2|TRBJ2-4
CASSRENIQYF
>-|TRBV6-6|TRBJ1-2
CASSYPGTPRDGYTF
>-|TRBV2|TRBJ1-2
CASSESWGDYGYTF
>few|TRBV6-1|TRBJ2-7
CASSLIPSRVYEQYF
>few|TRBV5-4|TRBJ2-6
CASSLGGSGANVLTF
>few|TRBV2|TRBJ1-2
CASMTGDYGYTF
>-|TRBV28|TRBJ1-1
CASSSTGQGTEAFF
>-|TRBV7-2|TRBJ2-1
CASTGTGQSYNEQFF
>-|TRBV13|TRBJ2-7
CASSPSTRLTSYEQYF
>-|TRBV29-1|TRBJ2-3
CSVEMYSTDTQYF
>once|TRBV5-6|TRBJ2-7
CASSSRLAGGFQQYF
>-|TRBV7-8|TRBJ1-1
CATGYKYTEAFF
>-|TRBV2|TRBJ2-7
CASTSQTYEQYF
>-|TRBV29-1|TRBJ1-1
CSAGFRNTEAFF
>-|TRBV28|TRBJ2-7
CASSSPGQGERQYF
>-|TRBV11-2|TRBJ2-3
CASSFLTGGADTQYF
>-|TRBV19|TRBJ1-2
CASSMVQGAVGYTF
>-|TRBV6-1|TRBJ2-3
CASSGGRTSTDTQYF
>-|TRBV5-6|TRBJ1-4
CASSLGQTGLIEKLFF
>-|TRBV7-2|TRBJ1-2
CASSPGRGYGYTF
>-|TRBV29-1|TRBJ2-5
CSVVLNERLQETQYF
>-|TRBV7-2|TRBJ2-3
CASSLRRRASTDTQYF
>few|TRBV5-1|TRBJ1-1
CASSTTGPTEAFF
>-|TRBV5-4|TRBJ2-1
CASSTPSSANEQFF
>-|TRBV9|TRBJ1-2
CASSVDRSYGYTF
>once|TRBV29-1|TRBJ2-7
CSVDAGGLGYEQYF
>once|TRBV5-1|TRBJ1-1
CASDRDGVGTEAFF
>-|TRBV6-1|TRBJ2-3
CAILLVERGTDTQYF
>-|TRBV11-2|TRBJ2-7
CASGTWGQGNYEQYF
>-|TRBV18|TRBJ2-7
CASSPFSGNDEQYF
>-|TRBV9|TRBJ1-2
CASSVGGAYGYTF
>-|TRBV11-2|TRBJ1-1
CASSLGAQGATAEAFF
>-|TRBV30|TRBJ2-3
CAWSGLGGATDTQYF
>-|TRBV19|TRBJ1-1
CASGGGLTEAFF